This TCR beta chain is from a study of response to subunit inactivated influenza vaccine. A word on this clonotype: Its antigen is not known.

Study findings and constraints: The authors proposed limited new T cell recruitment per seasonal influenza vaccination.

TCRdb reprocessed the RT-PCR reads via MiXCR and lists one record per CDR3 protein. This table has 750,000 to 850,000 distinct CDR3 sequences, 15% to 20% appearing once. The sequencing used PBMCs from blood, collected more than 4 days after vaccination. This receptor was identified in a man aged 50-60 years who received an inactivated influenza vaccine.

The CDR3 bases are TGCAGTGCTAGTGAGCGGGCAAACTACGAGCAGTACTTC. It is translated as CSASERANYEQYF. J is TRBJ2-7 and V is TRBV20-1; D perhaps matches TRBD2 (6 bases). Trimming cost V 3 bases and J 3 bases, with 12 bases left between them. The CDR3 is 13 amino acids. Germline lookup yields CDR1 DFQATT and CDR2 SNEGSKA (reference sequence).